The sequence of this T cell receptor beta chain was determined in a study of T cells in localized non-small cell lung cancer (dated by TCRdb to 2018 to 2021). In the study overall: T cell repertoires of approximately 250 early-stage NSCLC patients were analyzed, with tumors being compared against uninvolved tumor-adjacent lungs. All 240 or so NSCLC patients in the cohort were treatment-naive and had localized lung tumors that were resected. The mean age of the NSCLC patients was roughly 63 years, with 120 to 150 men and 100 to 110 women. The paper's findings and limits, for the study overall: Because multi-region tumor sequencing was not done, intratumor heterogeneity could not be ruled out. Longer overall survival was associated with higher blood T cell density, whereas shorter survival was associated with higher adjacent-lung clonality. Because the study design was exploratory, TCR variables were selected using unadjusted p-values without false-discovery rate correction. A median of 57 of the top 100 tumor clones were detected in paired uninvolved adjacent lung, and around 30 of these tumor clones were also found among the top 100 clones of the paired uninvolved adjacent lung. Uninvolved tumor-adjacent lung showed the highest T cell clonality, higher than tumor, which suggests more focused antigenic responses in the adjacent lung.

A note on this clone: Which antigen it targets is not known. No much larger clonotype is one base removed from it; base qualities were not supplied.

Reading from cysteine to phenylalanine, the CDR3 counts 15 amino acids. The kept DNA is CDR3 alone, 45 bases in frame from the first base. Taken from the germline V gene (reference sequence), the CDR1 and CDR2 loops are LNHDA and SQIVND. At the junction V is shortened by 0 bases and J by 7 bases, with 10 bases in between. At diagnosis, peripheral blood, uninvolved tumor-adjacent lung and tumor were collected and stored as a combination of fresh-frozen and FFPE material. For TCR repertoire profiling, blood samples were analyzed as peripheral blood mononuclear cells. The immunoSEQ Assay was used to sequence TCR beta CDR3 regions from DNA. Per the authors' processing: To compute T cell density, TCR beta template counts were normalized to usable DNA, which was estimated by amplifying housekeeping genes. Richness was estimated with the preseqR package, extrapolating to 400,000 templates for PBMC samples and 120,000 templates for tissue samples. Clonality was taken to be one minus Pielou's evenness. Tissue-enriched TCRs were identified through differential abundance testing performed on productive amino-acid clonotypes, with a minimum total count of 5 and an alpha of 0.1. The Jaccard Index and the Morisita Overlap Index were used to quantify repertoire overlap between compartments. GLIPH grouped TCR beta CDR3s together with public tetramer-defined viral CDR3s, and a viral motif had to include at least three viral sequences and also show V-gene enrichment. TCRdb stores this immuneACCESS table with in-frame sequences only. Part of the clones is absent; in the studies checked, under half of the shortfall reflects unresolved V genes, and no reason is known for the rest. V, J and clone size are those of that table, while D and trimming were read from the DNA. Present in this sample are tens of thousands of clones, around 80% of which were seen just once. Over 15% of the sample goes to the ten largest clones.

This TCR derives from a man aged 40 to 69 with stage II squamous cell lung carcinoma. The sequencing used PBMCs, collected before any cancer treatment. The chain couples TRBV19 to TRBJ1-6; the D gene identity is not certain. The CDR3 corresponds to CASSIDARSNSPLHF. The DNA sequence is as follows: TGTGCCAGTAGTATAGACGCCAGATCCAATTCACCCCTCCACTTT.